This T cell receptor beta chain comes out of a study of blood T cell repertoires in COVID-19. In the study overall: Spain, Italy and the United States supplied samples that represented acute and convalescent COVID-19.

With 0 bases clipped from V and 4 bases from J, the junction kept 10 bases outside the gene matches. The V gene's germline CDR1 is SGHKS and CDR2 YYEKEE (reference sequence). This CDR3 has 17 residues. Sequenced by immunoSEQ multiplex PCR; TCRdb stores in-frame clones only, minus some. The table includes about 150,000 clones, over 75% detected once. Two negative PCRs, clearance, or symptom resolution had been documented for recovered Cohort 3 donors. V is TRBV5-5 and J is TRBJ2-3; 8 bases fit TRBD2. The sample consisted of PBMCs or T cells enriched from blood (not recorded which). This clonotype was sampled from a woman aged 45-65 years who had recovered from COVID-19. The CDR3 is CASSLAPGGPKSDTQYF. The DNA for the CDR3 is TGTGCCAGCAGCTTGGCTCCGGGAGGGCCAAAGTCAGATACGCAGTATTTT.